This TCR beta chain is drawn from a study of blood T cell repertoires in COVID-19. V shed 4 bases, J shed 0 bases, and the junction held 13 bases outside the gene matches. Per the germline V gene, CDR1 is SGHRS and CDR2 is YFSETQ. CDR3 length: 18 amino acids. Libraries were prepared by immunoSEQ multiplex PCR; TCRdb keeps only in-frame clonotypes and omits some of them. The sample includes about 320,000 clones, over 70% seen only once; the top ten take 5% to 6%. Each recovered donor of Cohort 3 presented with two negative PCRs, clearance, or symptom resolution. Material: PBMCs or T cells enriched from blood (not recorded which). The origin of this receptor is a man aged 30-40 years who had recovered from COVID-19. This chain joins TRBV5-1 and TRBJ2-7; the match to TRBD2 covers 10 bases. The DNA of the CDR3 is TGCGCCAGCAGCCTAAATCCGGCGGGACTAGCGTCCTCCTACGAGCAGTACTTC. It specifies CASSLNPAGLASSYEQYF.